Listed below are T cell receptor beta chains from one sample, sequenced in a study of T cells after yellow fever vaccination. In TCRdb, the 5' RACE reads were re-called with MiXCR into one record per CDR3 protein. The repertoire holds some 560,000 distinct CDR3 sequences, with less than 20% as singletons. The sequenced sample was PBMCs, obtained 5 to 6 days after the first yellow fever vaccination. The source is a man between 18 and 29 years old who received the YFV17D yellow fever vaccine. CDR3s include the opening cysteine and the closing phenylalanine or tryptophan. D genes are given only for firm matches. A clone size is listed for some rows: how often the clone was seen (once, few, many), or a class if it is expanded.

size,D,V,J,DNA,CDR3
few,TRBD2,TRBV5-1,TRBJ2-3,TGCGCCAGCAGCGCCGGGACTAGCGGGGGCACAGATACGCAGTATTTT,CASSAGTSGGTDTQYF
-,-,TRBV6-1,TRBJ2-7,TGTGCCAGCCAGATCGGGACCCCGTACGAGCAGTACTTC,CASQIGTPYEQYF
-,TRBD2,TRBV7-2,TRBJ2-1,TGTGCCAGCAGCCGGGAAGCGGGGGTGTCCTACAATGAGCAGTTCTTC,CASSREAGVSYNEQFF
once,-,TRBV5-4,TRBJ1-1,TGTGCCAGCAGCTTGGCGGGGGCATTCACTGAAGCTTTCTTT,CASSLAGAFTEAFF
-,TRBD1,TRBV7-3,TRBJ2-2,TGTGCCAGCAGCTTCGCGACAGGGTGGGACGGGGAGCTGTTTTTT,CASSFATGWDGELFF
few,TRBD2,TRBV5-1,TRBJ2-3,TGCGCCAGCAGCTCCCCGGGGGGTTACACAGATACGCAGTATTTT,CASSSPGGYTDTQYF
-,-,TRBV12-5,TRBJ2-3,TGTGCTAGTGGTTTGGGACTAGGAGTACGCCGCACAGATACGCAGTATTTT,CASGLGLGVRRTDTQYF
-,-,TRBV9,TRBJ1-6,TGTGCCAGCAGCTCAGAACTGTCAAGACGGGAATCACCCCTCCACTTT,CASSSELSRRESPLHF
-,TRBD1,TRBV6-2/TRBV6-3,TRBJ2-3,TGTGCCAGCAGACCCACCGGGACAGGGACAGATACGCAGTATTTT,CASRPTGTGTDTQYF
many,-,TRBV20-1,TRBJ2-2,TGCAGTGCTAGAGACCTAGTTAACACCGGGGAGCTGTTTTTT,CSARDLVNTGELFF
-,TRBD2,TRBV9,TRBJ2-7,TGTGCCAGCAGCGACCCTAGGACTAGTCGAGAGCAGTACTTC,CASSDPRTSREQYF
-,-,TRBV24-1,TRBJ2-3,TGTGCCACCAGTGAAACCCGTGAGTTAGATACGCAGTATTTT,CATSETRELDTQYF
-,-,TRBV20-1,TRBJ1-6,TGCAGTGCTAGTCCCACTGACAGTAGCCCTAGATTGGCCCTCCACTTT,CSASPTDSSPRLALHF
-,-,TRBV3-1,TRBJ2-7,TGTGCCAGCAGCCAGGGACTCTACTACGAGCAGTACTTC,CASSQGLYYEQYF
-,-,TRBV5-1,TRBJ1-2,TGCGCCAGCAGCTTGTCGATCCCTTCGCTTACCAACTATGGCTACACCTTC,CASSLSIPSLTNYGYTF
many,-,TRBV28,TRBJ1-1,TGTGCCAGCAGCCCCGGGACTGAAGCTTTCTTT,CASSPGTEAFF
once,-,TRBV6-2/TRBV6-3,TRBJ1-5,TGTGCCAGCAGTAACGGACCACCCCAGCATTTT,CASSNGPPQHF
-,-,TRBV5-6,TRBJ2-7,TGTGCCAGCAGCTTTTTAAACGACTACGAGCAGTACTTC,CASSFLNDYEQYF
-,TRBD2,TRBV23-1,TRBJ2-1,TGCGCCAGCAGTCAAGAACTAGCGGGAGAATACAATGAGCAGTTCTTC,CASSQELAGEYNEQFF
-,-,TRBV10-3,TRBJ2-5,TGTGCCAGCGCTTTTCGGAGTGAAGAGACCCAGTACTTC,CASAFRSEETQYF
-,-,TRBV5-1,TRBJ1-4,TGCGCCAGCAGCTTTACGGGGTCCGGCTTGTTTTTT,CASSFTGSGLFF
few,-,TRBV6-1,TRBJ1-5,TGTGCCAGCAGTGTCGCGGCAGGGAGCAATCAGCCCCAGCATTTT,CASSVAAGSNQPQHF
-,TRBD2,TRBV11-2,TRBJ2-1,TGTGCCAGCAGCCCTCGGGGGGACTTCTCCTACAATGAGCAGTTCTTC,CASSPRGDFSYNEQFF
few,-,TRBV20-1,TRBJ1-2,TGCAGTACCCGGGGGGGCGCAGCGACTAACTATGGCTACACCTTC,CSTRGGAATNYGYTF
few,-,TRBV12-3/TRBV12-4,TRBJ1-5,TGTGCCAGCAGCGTCGGCGGGGGTGGCAATCAGCCCCAGCATTTT,CASSVGGGGNQPQHF
-,TRBD2,TRBV9,TRBJ2-3,TGTGCCAGCAGCCCCCGGACTAGCGGGGGAAGGGGCACAGATACGCAGTATTTT,CASSPRTSGGRGTDTQYF
-,-,TRBV12-3/TRBV12-4,TRBJ1-2,TGTGCCAGCAGTCCTTCTTTTGCTAGTGGCTACACCTTC,CASSPSFASGYTF
-,TRBD2,TRBV27,TRBJ2-2,TGTGCCAGCAGCTCGGGGGGGCCAGTCGGGGAGCTGTTTTTT,CASSSGGPVGELFF
many,-,TRBV2,TRBJ1-4,TGTGCCAGCAGTGGTGCTAATGAAAAACTGTTTTTT,CASSGANEKLFF
once,-,TRBV24-1,TRBJ1-5,TGTGCCACCAGTGATTTCGGCAGCCTTTGGCCCCAGCATTTT,CATSDFGSLWPQHF
few,TRBD2,TRBV11-2,TRBJ2-7,TGTGCCAGCAGCCAAACCCTGCGGGGGACGTGGTACTTC,CASSQTLRGTWYF
-,-,TRBV2,TRBJ2-5,TGTGCCAGCAAAAAAGGACCCCCAGGGGAGACCCAGTACTTC,CASKKGPPGETQYF
many,-,TRBV6-5,TRBJ1-1,TGTGCCAGCAGTTATCAAATGGACACTGAAGCTTTCTTT,CASSYQMDTEAFF
-,-,TRBV24-1,TRBJ1-3,TGTGCCACCAGTGATATTTGGACCGACGGAAACACCATATATTTT,CATSDIWTDGNTIYF
-,TRBD2,TRBV4-3,TRBJ2-1,TGCGCCAGCAGCCAAGCCGCGACGGGGGGGCCCCGGAATGAGCAGTTCTTC,CASSQAATGGPRNEQFF
-,-,TRBV9,TRBJ2-5,TGTGCCAGCAGCTGGCGAGGGACACCGCAGGAGACCCAGTACTTC,CASSWRGTPQETQYF
-,-,TRBV5-1,TRBJ2-1,TGCGCCAGCAGCTTGGAGGCTAGAACCTACAATGAGCAGTTCTTC,CASSLEARTYNEQFF
-,-,TRBV19,TRBJ1-1,TGTGCCAGTACCCCAGGCCGGGGGAGCGGAGCTTTCTTT,CASTPGRGSGAFF
many,-,TRBV18,TRBJ1-5,TGTGCCAGCTCGACTAGCAATCAGCCCCAGCATTTT,CASSTSNQPQHF
few,-,TRBV7-4,TRBJ1-5,TGTGCCACCTCCCCAGGACGGAACTATAGCAATCAGCCCCAGCATTTT,CATSPGRNYSNQPQHF
few,TRBD2,TRBV7-2,TRBJ2-7,TGTGCCAGCAGGAATGGCGGGGGTTACGAGCAGTACTTC,CASRNGGGYEQYF
many,-,TRBV12-3/TRBV12-4,TRBJ2-5,TGTGCCAGCAGTTCCCTCGGGGTGGCGGAGACCCAGTACTTC,CASSSLGVAETQYF
-,TRBD2,TRBV11-1,TRBJ2-3,TGTGCCAGCAGAGTAGCGGGGGCGCTACTCGATAGCACAGATACGCAGTATTTT,CASRVAGALLDSTDTQYF
-,TRBD2,TRBV6-5,TRBJ2-3,TGTGCCAGCAGTTCCAACCTAGCGGGGGGGCGTTTCACAGATACGCAGTATTTT,CASSSNLAGGRFTDTQYF
-,-,TRBV6-6,TRBJ2-7,TGTGCCAGCAGTTACTCTCGCTTGGGGGAGCAGTACTTC,CASSYSRLGEQYF
many,TRBD1,TRBV11-2,TRBJ2-3,TGTGCCAGCAGCTTAGATCTAGGCAGGGGGCTTGATACGCAGTATTTT,CASSLDLGRGLDTQYF
-,-,TRBV21-1,TRBJ1-2,TGTGCCAGCAGCACCCGCCAGACAGGGAGAGTTGGCTACACCTTC,CASSTRQTGRVGYTF
-,-,TRBV7-3,TRBJ2-3,TGTGCCAGCAGCCCGGACTTCGACACAGATACGCAGTATTTT,CASSPDFDTDTQYF
few,-,TRBV6-5,TRBJ1-2,TGTGCCAGCAGTTACGGGAGGAACGACTATGGCTACACCTTC,CASSYGRNDYGYTF
few,-,TRBV3-1,TRBJ1-4,TGTGCCAGCAGCCAGACAAATGAAAAACTGTTTTTT,CASSQTNEKLFF
-,TRBD2,TRBV9,TRBJ2-5,TGTGCCAGCAGCGTAGTCCCTAGCGGGGGGGGGGAGACCCAGTACTTC,CASSVVPSGGGETQYF
-,TRBD1,TRBV25-1,TRBJ2-7,TGTGCCAGCAGTGACCCCCTCCGGGACAGAGGATCCGAGCAGTACTTC,CASSDPLRDRGSEQYF
once,-,TRBV29-1,TRBJ2-5,TGCAGCGTTGAACTCCCGGGACGTCGAGAGACCCAGTACTTC,CSVELPGRRETQYF
-,TRBD2,TRBV20-1,TRBJ2-1,TGCAGTGCTAGAGATGGGGAGCGGGGGGGTTTAAATGAGCAGTTCTTC,CSARDGERGGLNEQFF
-,TRBD2,TRBV12-3/TRBV12-4,TRBJ2-7,TGTGCCAGCAGCTTGACTAGCTGGGGAAGCGAGCAGTACTTC,CASSLTSWGSEQYF
-,-,TRBV7-9,TRBJ1-3,TGTGCCAGCAGCTTAGAAGGGGTCTCTGGAAACACCATATATTTT,CASSLEGVSGNTIYF
-,-,TRBV12-3/TRBV12-4,TRBJ1-1,TGTGCCAGCAGTTTATTGTCCGACAGCCCCCGTGAAGCTTTCTTT,CASSLLSDSPREAFF
-,TRBD2,TRBV6-1,TRBJ2-7,TGTGCCAGCAGGACCGGGACTAACCCCTACGAGCAGTACTTC,CASRTGTNPYEQYF
many,-,TRBV10-3,TRBJ1-1,TGTGCCATCAGTGAGTCCCAGGGCACTGAAGCTTTCTTT,CAISESQGTEAFF